This T cell receptor (beta chain) was profiled in a study of vaccination and CD4 T cells after COVID-19. Whole-study context: Drawing of post-COVID samples took place a median roughly 92 days after diagnosis (range 35 to 161).

Germline V gene lookup returns CDR1 SGHDN and CDR2 FVKESK. The CDR3 sequence is 14 residues long. V dropped 2 bases and J dropped 0 bases, with 8 bases sitting between them. Turning to this clonotype: Its cognate antigen is unknown.

Sequence data for DNA of cultured CD4+ T cells were generated by the Oncomine TCR Beta short-read assay. One entry per CDR3 protein, called by TCRdb with MiXCR from the PCR reads. The repertoire holds thousands of distinct CDR3 sequences, with about 75% as singletons. Treatment specified: approximately 10-day PBMC culture with coronavirus spike peptide pools or control peptides (ViraFEST assay). The chain couples TRBV14 to TRBJ2-7; D is ambiguous. The specimen was CD4+ T cells from blood, cultured in vitro. This receptor was taken from a human donor who had recovered from COVID-19. Written as DNA, the CDR3 is TGTGCCAGCAGCCAACACCAGAACTCCTACGAGCAGTACTTC. Encoded protein: CASSQHQNSYEQYF.